This T cell receptor (beta chain) appears in the sequencing data of a study of blood T cells in healthy people across ages. Notes on the study in general: Percentage of naive T cells showed a strong correlation with TCR beta diversity. The authors considered diversity estimates from one million T cells to be underestimates.

A sample-barcoded 5' primer and a J-beta primer mix were used in a second PCR of roughly 7 to 11 cycles. TCRdb independently ran MiXCR on the 5' RACE reads; one entry per CDR3 protein. The sample lists roughly 1,800,000 distinct CDR3 sequences; around 48% were seen once. In this sample, this clonotype turned up a few times. Its target is unknown. Specimen: blood. The sequence was obtained from a middle-aged woman in good health.

CDR3 residues: CAISERGNGYTF. The CDR3, as DNA: TGTGCCATCAGTGAGCGGGGGAATGGCTACACCTTC. The V gene is TRBV10-3, the J gene TRBJ1-2, with D maybe TRBD1 (5 bases). The ends were cut back, 2 bases at V and 6 bases at J, with 7 bases in the middle. This CDR3 contains 12 residues. Per the germline V gene, CDR1 is ENHRY and CDR2 is SYGVKD.